These 20 T cell receptor beta chains came from one sample sequenced in a study of blood T cell repertoires in COVID-19. TCRdb keeps only in-frame clones here, not all; method: immunoSEQ multiplex PCR. The table includes about 250,000 clones, about nine tenths detected once. The source material was PBMCs or T cells enriched from blood (not recorded which). Receptors were obtained from a woman aged 25 to 45 with acute COVID-19.

The rearrangement joins TRBV7-8 to TRBJ2-1; 10 positions match TRBD2. This CDR3 is built from 14 residues. V was pared by 7 bases and J by 2 bases, with 2 bases of the junction left unmatched. Germline V gene sequence: CDR1 SGHVS, CDR2 FQNEAQ. The CDR3 sequence is CASMGTSAYNEQFF. DNA for the CDR3: TGTGCCAGCATGGGGACTAGCGCCTACAATGAGCAGTTCTTC.

Here the CDR3 DNA reads TGTGCCAGCAGCTATCCCAGGGGCTGGGCCGGGGAGCTGTTTTTT. Translation gives CASSYPRGWAGELFF. This sequence joins TRBV5-6 and TRBJ2-2; tentatively, D is TRBD1 (6 bases). This CDR3 is 15 amino acids long. Per germline, CDR1 SGHDT and CDR2 YYEEEE. Trimming removed 3 bases from V and 6 bases from J, with 15 bases in between.

The genes are TRBV6-5 and TRBJ2-1, with TRBD2 identical over 11 bases. Germline CDR1 reads MNHEY; CDR2 reads SVGAGI. V dropped 0 bases and J dropped 12; count of bases not matched to a gene: 4. The CDR3 covers 14 residues. CDR3 loop: CASSYSSGRASQFF. The DNA of the CDR3 is TGTGCCAGCAGTTACTCTAGCGGGAGGGCCTCGCAGTTCTTC.

V and J are TRBV15 and TRBJ1-2, with D maybe TRBD1 (6 bases). Germline values: CDR1 LNHNV, CDR2 YYDKDF (reference sequence). This CDR3 comprises 15 residues. The ends were cut back, 0 bases at V and 2 bases at J, with 10 bases in the middle. The DNA of the CDR3 is TGTGCCACCAGCAGAGAGGTGCAGGGGAACTATGGCTACACCTTC. Translation: CATSREVQGNYGYTF.

The rearrangement links TRBV19 to TRBJ2-7; perhaps TRBD1 as D (5 bases). The germline gives CDR1 LNHDA, CDR2 SQIVND (reference sequence). V shed 3 bases and J shed 0 bases, with 12 bases lying between them. CDR3 length: 15 residues. The CDR3 reads CASSIDRTSSYEQYF. CDR3 bases: TGTGCCAGTAGTATCGACAGAACTTCCTCCTACGAGCAGTACTTC.

This sequence joins TRBV7-2 and TRBJ2-7; 10 bases are shared with TRBD2. The CDR3 is 16 amino acids. Germline CDR1 reads SGHTA; CDR2 reads FQGNSA. The ends lost 1 base at V and 0 bases at J; junction bases unmatched: 3. The CDR3 nucleotides are TGTGCCAGCAGCTTAGGGGCTAGCGGGAGCTCCTACGAGCAGTACTTC. It specifies CASSLGASGSSYEQYF.

The chain is built from TRBV28 and TRBJ2-5; the match to TRBD2 covers 12 bases. Germline V gene sequence: CDR1 MDHEN, CDR2 SYDVKM. With 5 bases clipped from V and 7 bases from J, the junction kept 17 bases outside the gene matches. The CDR3 length is 18 residues. The CDR3 sequence: CASSTGTSGHYSPPTQYF. In DNA form, the CDR3 reads TGTGCCAGCAGTACCGGGACTAGCGGGCATTATTCCCCCCCGACCCAGTACTTC.

This chain joins TRBV10-3 and TRBJ1-1; D unresolved. CDR1 and CDR2 from the germline V gene are ENHRY and SYGVKD. Trimming cost V 3 bases and J 7 bases, with 9 bases left between them. CDR3 size: 12 residues. CDR3 bases: TGTGCCATCAGTGAATCCGCGGGTGAAGCTTTCTTT. Protein sequence: CAISESAGEAFF.

The gene calls are TRBV6-5 and TRBJ1-1, with 7 bases matching TRBD1. The germline gives CDR1 MNHEY, CDR2 SVGAGI. Unmatched junction bases numbered 6, after V lost 4 bases and J lost 1 base. This CDR3 has 15 amino acids. The CDR3 nucleotides read TGTGCCAGCAGTTTAGACAGGGTAAGGAACACTGAAGCTTTCTTT. Amino acid sequence: CASSLDRVRNTEAFF.

This sequence joins TRBV9 and TRBJ1-1; weak D call: TRBD1 (5 bases). The length of the CDR3 is 14 residues. V was cut by 7 bases and J by 0 bases, with 13 bases left in between. CDR1 is SGDLS, CDR2 YYNGEE, per germline. CDR3 amino acids: CASGTLELNTEAFF. Here the CDR3 DNA reads TGTGCCAGCGGGACTTTGGAGTTGAACACTGAAGCTTTCTTT.

The rearrangement links TRBV6-5 to TRBJ2-3; TRBD2 might be the D (5 bases). Germline-derived CDR1 and CDR2 are MNHEY and SVGAGI. The CDR3 runs to 14 residues. Trimming stripped 2 bases from V and 6 bases from J, with 12 bases between. DNA for the CDR3: TGTGCCAGCAGTTACATCCGGACTGCTGATACGCAGTATTTT. Protein: CASSYIRTADTQYF.

This clone was observed once. CDR3 loop: CASSWTGTPGNTIYF. The CDR3 nucleotides read TGTGCCAGCTCATGGACAGGGACCCCTGGAAACACCATATATTTT. The chain couples TRBV18 to TRBJ1-3; 8 nucleotides agree with TRBD1. Germline trimming cut 5 bases from V and 2 bases from J; bases unmatched to any gene: 5. The germline gives CDR1 KGHSH, CDR2 LQKENI. The CDR3 runs to 15 residues.

This sequence joins TRBV21-1 and TRBJ1-5. TRBV21-1 is classified as a pseudogene. The CDR3 runs to 19 residues. CDR3 bases: TGTGCCAGCAGCAAAGGCTACGATAGCGGCACTTTGGGCAATCAGCCCCAGCATTTT. This encodes CASSKGYDSGTLGNQPQHF.

The rearrangement links TRBV6-5 to TRBJ1-5, with a possible D match to TRBD1 (5 bases). Germline assignment: CDR1 MNHEY and CDR2 SVGAGI. The CDR3 loop spans 15 amino acids. V was pared by 6 bases and J by 2 bases, with 14 bases between. In DNA, the CDR3 is TGTGCCAGCAGCAACAGGAAGATTGGCAATCAGCCCCAGCATTTT. It specifies CASSNRKIGNQPQHF.

The V and J genes are TRBV19 and TRBJ2-1; 9 bases match TRBD2. Germline CDR1 reads LNHDA; CDR2 reads SQIVND (reference sequence). There are 16 residues in the CDR3. Unmatched junction bases numbered 12, after V lost 0 bases and J lost 12 bases. CDR3 protein: CASSIEASGMFSGQFF. In nucleotides, the CDR3 is TGTGCCAGTAGTATAGAGGCTAGCGGGATGTTTTCGGGGCAGTTCTTC.

The gene calls are TRBV5-1 and TRBJ2-5; TRBD2 agrees at 8 bases. The CDR3 totals 16 residues. From germline, CDR1 is SGHRS and CDR2 YFSETQ. The V and J ends lost 4 bases and 3 bases, in that order; junction bases with no gene match: 11. The CDR3 DNA reads TGCGCCAGCAGCCCAGGTACGAGAGCGGGGGAAGAGACCCAGTACTTC. It codes for CASSPGTRAGEETQYF.

The rearrangement links TRBV29-1 to TRBJ2-3, with D possibly matching TRBD1 (5 bases). The V gene's germline CDR1 is SQVTM and CDR2 ANQGSEA. Deletions cut 5 bases from V and 3 bases from J, with 9 bases between. The CDR3 spans 12 residues. The CDR3 here is CSVSDSTDTQYF. The DNA of the CDR3 is TGCAGCGTTTCTGACAGTACAGATACGCAGTATTTT.

This chain connects TRBV2 to TRBJ1-3, with 9 bases matching TRBD1. Germline values: CDR1 SNHLY, CDR2 FYNNEI. V was clipped by 10 bases and J by 1 base; unmatched bases: 8. The CDR3 consists of 15 residues. The CDR3, as DNA: TGTGCCAACCGGGACAGGGATATGTCTGGAAACACCATATATTTT. Its protein product is CANRDRDMSGNTIYF.

The chain carries TRBV30 and TRBJ2-7; TRBD2 matches 7 bases. Trimming removed 3 bases from V and 4 bases from J; junction bases left unmatched: 15. The CDR3 runs 16 residues. Germline V CDR1 and CDR2: GTSNPN, SVGIG (reference sequence). The CDR3 is CAWSGREASGQYEQYF. Here the CDR3 DNA reads TGTGCCTGGAGCGGTCGAGAGGCTAGCGGCCAATACGAGCAGTACTTC.

J is TRBJ2-7 and V is TRBV5-4; TRBD1 matches at 7 bases. Unmatched junction bases numbered 11, after V lost 1 base and J lost 1 base. Germline lookup yields CDR1 SGHNT and CDR2 YYREEE (reference sequence). The CDR3 has 17 residues. The CDR3 sequence: CASSLWDSPRISYEQYF. The CDR3 DNA follows: TGTGCCAGCAGCTTGTGGGACAGCCCTCGAATATCCTACGAGCAGTACTTC.